This is a list of T cell receptor beta chains from one sample in a study of blood T cell repertoires in COVID-19. Produced via immunoSEQ multiplex PCR; TCRdb's table is partial and in-frame only. The table has over 150,000 clones, 78% seen once. The sample consisted of peripheral blood. These receptors were collected from a man of 80 years or more with acute or convalescent COVID-19. CDR3s include the opening cysteine and the closing phenylalanine or tryptophan. The order of the fields is V gene, J gene, D gene, clone size, CDR3 protein, CDR3 DNA. D genes are given only for firm matches. Clone size is not always given. Where it is, it says once, few, many or a class for expanded clones.

TRBV9,TRBJ2-7,.,.,CASSVTGKAYEQYF,TGTGCCAGCAGCGTGACGGGGAAGGCCTACGAGCAGTACTTC
TRBV24-1,TRBJ1-2,.,.,CATSDPNQGGYTF,TGTGCCACCAGTGATCCTAATCAGGGTGGCTACACCTTC
TRBV2,TRBJ2-1,TRBD2,.,CASWGLAGYNEQFF,TGTGCCAGCTGGGGACTAGCGGGATACAATGAGCAGTTCTTC
TRBV5-3,TRBJ1-2,.,.,CARSQVEGQNYGYTF,TGTGCCAGAAGTCAGGTGGAAGGACAGAACTATGGCTACACCTTC
TRBV18,TRBJ2-2,.,.,CASSEQDGSGELFF,TGTGCCAGCTCAGAACAGGACGGAAGCGGGGAGCTGTTTTTT
TRBV29-1,TRBJ2-1,TRBD1,.,CSVSGQADFNEQFF,TGCAGCGTATCGGGACAGGCCGATTTCAATGAGCAGTTCTTC
TRBV5-1,TRBJ2-3,TRBD1,.,CASRLTGGEGDTQYF,TGCGCCAGCAGACTGACAGGGGGTGAGGGAGATACGCAGTATTTT
TRBV12-3/TRBV12-4,TRBJ1-1,.,.,CASSRQENTEAFF,TGTGCCAGCAGCCGACAGGAGAACACTGAAGCTTTCTTT
TRBV7-2,TRBJ2-2,TRBD2,.,CASSLSAGANTGELFF,TGTGCCAGCAGCTTATCAGCGGGGGCCAACACCGGGGAGCTGTTTTTT
TRBV5-1,TRBJ2-3,TRBD2,.,CASSLIAGASTDTQYF,TGCGCCAGCAGCTTAATAGCGGGAGCTAGCACAGATACGCAGTATTTT
TRBV9,TRBJ2-5,.,.,CASSVDPGRQETQYF,TGTGCCAGCAGCGTAGACCCAGGGCGCCAAGAGACCCAGTACTTC
TRBV7-8,TRBJ1-2,.,.,CASSRGLTRMDYGYTF,TGTGCCAGCAGCCGGGGTTTAACCAGGATGGACTATGGCTACACCTTC
TRBV10-1,TRBJ1-3,TRBD1,.,CASTPNGQGGNTIYF,TGCGCCAGCACTCCTAACGGACAGGGTGGAAACACCATATATTTT
TRBV10-3,TRBJ2-7,TRBD1,once,CATQGTGGLYEQYF,TGTGCCACCCAAGGGACAGGGGGCCTGTACGAGCAGTACTTC
TRBV10-3,TRBJ1-2,.,.,CAIRIQGTDGYTF,TGTGCCATCAGGATACAGGGTACGGATGGCTACACCTTC
TRBV5-4,TRBJ1-2,TRBD1,once,CASSSRTGGGQVRGYTF,TGTGCCAGCAGCTCTCGGACAGGGGGAGGCCAAGTGCGCGGCTACACCTTC
TRBV7-9,TRBJ2-3,.,.,CASSPFTGPGDTQYF,TGTGCCAGCAGCCCCTTTACAGGGCCCGGAGATACGCAGTATTTT
TRBV7-8,TRBJ1-3,.,.,CASSLAGSGSGNTIYF,TGTGCCAGCAGCTTAGCCGGGTCCGGCTCTGGAAACACCATATATTTT
TRBV27,TRBJ1-6,.,few,CASSLQYNSPLHF,TGTGCCAGCAGTCTACAGTATAATTCACCCCTCCACTTT
TRBV3-1/TRBV3-2,TRBJ1-6,.,.,CASSLGGSNSPLHF,TGTGCCAGCAGCCTGGGAGGTAGTAATTCACCCCTCCACTTT
TRBV11-2,TRBJ1-2,TRBD1,.,CASSPGQDYGYTF,TGTGCCAGCAGCCCCGGACAGGACTATGGCTACACCTTC
TRBV10-2,TRBJ1-2,.,.,CASSESTVNYGYTF,TGCGCCAGCAGTGAGTCGACAGTGAACTATGGCTACACCTTC
TRBV6-5,TRBJ2-6,.,.,CASQSGANVLTF,TGTGCCAGTCAATCTGGGGCCAACGTCCTGACTTTC
TRBV7-2,TRBJ1-1,TRBD1,.,CASSSGQANTEAFF,TGTGCCAGCAGCTCCGGACAGGCGAACACTGAAGCTTTCTTT
TRBV27,TRBJ1-1,.,.,CASRGRVKGGTEAFF,TGTGCCAGCAGAGGGCGGGTGAAGGGCGGCACTGAAGCTTTCTTT
TRBV4-1,TRBJ2-2,TRBD1,.,CASNRQGVDTGELFF,TGCGCCAGCAACCGTCAGGGGGTTGACACCGGGGAGCTGTTTTTT
TRBV7-8,TRBJ2-1,TRBD1,.,CASSFAGGEQFF,TGTGCCAGCAGCTTTGCAGGGGGCGAGCAGTTCTTC
TRBV7-2,TRBJ1-2,TRBD1,once,CASSLAGQGAANYGYTF,TGTGCCAGCAGCTTAGCGGGGCAGGGGGCAGCTAACTATGGCTACACCTTC
TRBV29-1,TRBJ1-2,TRBD1,.,CSALQGTGGYTF,TGCAGCGCCCTGCAGGGGACAGGGGGCTACACCTTC
TRBV3-1/TRBV3-2,TRBJ1-5,.,.,CASSPGTYNQPQHF,TGTGCCAGCAGCCCCGGGACATATAATCAGCCCCAGCATTTT
TRBV6-4,TRBJ1-2,TRBD1,.,CASREDRDHGYTF,TGTGCCAGCAGAGAGGACAGGGACCATGGCTACACCTTC
TRBV5-1,TRBJ1-3,.,.,CASRPDGGGSGNTIYF,TGCGCCAGCAGACCGGACGGCGGGGGCTCTGGAAACACCATATATTTT
TRBV6-5,TRBJ2-3,.,.,CASSLQTGTDTQYF,TGTGCCAGCAGTCTACAAACGGGGACAGATACGCAGTATTTT
TRBV5-6,TRBJ2-2,.,.,CASSLASAVLTGELFF,TGTGCCAGCAGCTTGGCCTCGGCGGTACTCACCGGGGAGCTGTTTTTT
TRBV2,TRBJ1-5,.,.,CASRQGGNQPQHF,TGTGCCAGCAGACAGGGTGGCAATCAGCCCCAGCATTTT
TRBV11-3,TRBJ1-1,.,.,CASSLGGGRIPEAFF,TGTGCCAGCAGCTTAGGTGGGGGCCGAATCCCTGAAGCTTTCTTT
TRBV5-4,TRBJ1-2,.,many,CASSSQNANYGYTF,TGTGCCAGCAGCTCCCAGAATGCAAACTATGGCTACACCTTC
TRBV29-1,TRBJ2-3,.,once,CSVGTAGTDTQYF,TGCAGCGTTGGGACAGCAGGCACAGATACGCAGTATTTT
TRBV6-5,TRBJ2-7,.,.,CASSNVDEQYF,TGTGCCAGCAGTAATGTCGACGAGCAGTACTTC